The 8 T cell receptor beta chains below all came from one sample that was sequenced in a study of neurological immune-mediated disorders. Each CDR3 protein is one row after TCRdb ran MiXCR on the 5' RACE reads. The top ten hold over 15% of the sample, which has tens of thousands of distinct CDR3 sequences, roughly 17% seen once. Sequences were obtained from PBMCs. These receptors were taken from a woman in her thirties or forties in good health.

The table lists this clonotype with many counts. V is TRBV7-2 and J is TRBJ2-5; the match to TRBD2 covers 11 bases. The V segment lost 5 bases and the J segment 1 base; nucleotides outside the gene matches: 6. This CDR3 region has 16 residues. CDR1 is SGHTA and CDR2 is FQGNSA in the germline V gene. CDR3 in amino acids: CASSPRLAGLQETQYF. The CDR3 bases are TGTGCCAGCAGCCCTCGACTAGCGGGGCTCCAAGAGACCCAGTACTTC.

The rearrangement joins TRBV18 to TRBJ2-5, with unresolved D. CDR1 and CDR2 from the germline V gene are KGHSH and LQKENI. This CDR3 spans 14 amino acids. Trimming took off 6 bases at V and 0 bases at J, with 11 bases between the two ends. CDR3 sequence (DNA): TGTGCCAGCTCTCCGGAAAGGGACCAAGAGACCCAGTACTTC. Translation: CASSPERDQETQYF. The variable domain in full, with the rest retrieved from reference TRBV18 and TRBJ2-5, is NAGVMQNPRHLVRRRGQEARLRCSPMKGHSHVYWYRQLPEEGLKFMVYLQKENIIDESGMPKERFSAEFPKEGPSILRIQQVVRGDSAAYFCASSPERDQETQYFGPGTRLLVL.

This clonotype was observed at least ten times. The V and J genes are TRBV3-1 and TRBJ2-5, with D possibly TRBD2 on 5 matching bases. With 2 bases removed from V and 5 bases from J, the gap between germline ends came to 9 bases. The CDR3 sequence is 13 residues long. The V gene's germline CDR1 is LGHDT and CDR2 YNNKEL (reference sequence). In DNA, the CDR3 is TGTGCCAGCAGCCAAAACGGGGAGGAGACCCAGTACTTC. This translates into CASSQNGEETQYF.

The rearrangement joins TRBV24-1 to TRBJ2-2, with TRBD1 matching 8 bases. The V gene end was trimmed by 2 bases and the J gene end by 10 bases; junction bases not matched to a gene: 8. The CDR3 contains 15 residues. Germline V CDR1 and CDR2: KGHDR, SFDVKD. CDR3 sequence: CATSDSGQGRAELFF. Here the CDR3 DNA reads TGTGCCACCAGTGATTCTGGACAGGGCCGCGCGGAGCTGTTTTTT.

This clonotype showed up just a few times. The chain carries TRBV19 and TRBJ2-3; D is undetermined. The CDR3 has 13 residues. Germline values: CDR1 LNHDA, CDR2 SQIVND (reference sequence). Trimming took off 5 bases at V and 6 bases at J, with 12 bases between the two ends. The CDR3 DNA sequence: TGTGCCAGTAGTGCGCAGATGAGGGATACGCAGTATTTT. Amino acid sequence: CASSAQMRDTQYF.

This clonotype appeared many times. This chain uses TRBV12-3 or TRBV12-4 with TRBJ2-7; D gene ambiguous. The ends were cut back, 4 bases at V and 6 bases at J, with 10 bases in the middle. The CDR3 runs to 12 residues. CDR3 bases: TGTGCCAGCAGTTCCTTATACGGCGAGCAGTACTTC. Protein sequence: CASSSLYGEQYF.

This clonotype has at least ten counts. DNA of the CDR3: TGTGCCAGCAGCCCAAGCCCCTCCTACAATGAGCAGTTCTTC. Translation: CASSPSPSYNEQFF. The chain has TRBV7-8 and TRBJ2-1; D is undetermined. V lost 5 bases to trimming and J lost 0 bases, with 8 bases between them. This CDR3 is 14 amino acids long. CDR1 and CDR2 from the germline V gene are SGHVS and FQNEAQ.

This clonotype was counted many times. The J gene is TRBJ1-6, the V gene TRBV5-1; D ambiguous. V was shortened by 1 base and J by 7 bases, with 12 bases between the two germline ends. This CDR3 is built from 15 residues. Germline values: CDR1 SGHRS, CDR2 YFSETQ. CDR3 amino acids: CASSLSGPGNSPLHF. The CDR3, as DNA: TGCGCCAGCAGCTTGTCCGGGCCTGGGAATTCACCCCTCCACTTT.